These 15 T cell receptor beta chains were sequenced from one sample in a study of radiotherapy plus CTLA-4 blockade in lung cancer. Some clones are missing from TCRdb's copy, which holds only in-frame ones; the method was immunoSEQ multiplex PCR. The repertoire holds 56,000 or so clones, with roughly 80% as singletons. The sample was peripheral blood, taken from a patient treated with radiotherapy plus ipilimumab. The receptor source for this set is a human donor with non-small cell lung cancer who had a complete response to radiotherapy plus ipilimumab.

This chain joins TRBV18 and TRBJ2-7, with 7 bases that match TRBD1. In germline, CDR1 is KGHSH, CDR2 LQKENI. The V and J ends lost 3 bases and 5 bases, in that order; junction bases with no gene match: 10. This CDR3 spans 15 amino acids. CDR3 nucleotides: TGTGCCAGCTCACCGCCGGGACAGCGACTCCACGAGCAGTACTTC. As protein: CASSPPGQRLHEQYF. Complete variable domain (other parts from reference TRBV18 and TRBJ2-7): NAGVMQNPRHLVRRRGQEARLRCSPMKGHSHVYWYRQLPEEGLKFMVYLQKENIIDESGMPKERFSAEFPKEGPSILRIQQVVRGDSAAYFCASSPPGQRLHEQYFGPGTRLTVT.

The chain uses TRBV7-2 and TRBJ2-1; TRBD2 aligns across 9 bases. The CDR3 contains 16 residues. J gave up 4 bases and V 5 bases, and 9 bases lay outside the gene matches. The germline CDR1 and CDR2 sequences are SGHTA and FQGNSA. CDR3: CASSKEASGNYNEQFF. In DNA form, the CDR3 reads TGTGCCAGCAGCAAGGAGGCTAGCGGGAATTACAATGAGCAGTTCTTC.

The chain recombines TRBV6-4 with TRBJ2-2; TRBD1 is a possible D gene (5 bases). This CDR3 comprises 15 residues. Trimming took 3 bases from V and 4 from J, leaving 12 bases between them. Per germline, CDR1 MRHNA and CDR2 SNTAGT. This CDR3 is CASSDGQGSTGELFF. As DNA, the CDR3 is TGTGCCAGCAGTGATGGGCAGGGAAGCACCGGGGAGCTGTTTTTT.

The chain combines TRBV18 with TRBJ1-1; D call uncertain. CDR3 length: 14 amino acids. The V gene's germline CDR1 is KGHSH and CDR2 LQKENI. V lost 3 bases, J lost 0 bases, and 8 bases lay in between. Here the CDR3 DNA reads TGTGCCAGCTCACCTACAGTGATGAACACTGAAGCTTTCTTT. As protein: CASSPTVMNTEAFF.

This clone has a handful of counts. The chain joins TRBV27 to TRBJ2-1, with D perhaps TRBD2 (5 bases). Germline V gives CDR1 MNHEY, CDR2 SMNVEV (reference sequence). CDR3 size: 14 residues. Deletions cut 5 bases from V and 6 bases from J, with 14 bases between. CDR3 sequence (DNA): TGTGCCAGCAGTCCCCGCCCTAGCTCCAATGAGCAGTTCTTC. Residues: CASSPRPSSNEQFF.

This rearrangement joins TRBV7-9 to TRBJ2-7; 9 bases map to TRBD1. This CDR3 contains 14 residues. The V gene's germline CDR1 is SEHNR and CDR2 FQNEAQ (reference sequence). The ends lost 4 bases at V and 4 bases at J; junction bases unmatched: 5. CDR3 sequence reads: CASSSKGQGYEQYF. The DNA for the CDR3 is TGTGCCAGCAGCTCAAAGGGACAGGGTTACGAGCAGTACTTC. Variable domain in full (rest from reference TRBV7-9 and TRBJ2-7): DTGVSQNPRHKITKRGQNVTFRCDPISEHNRLYWYRQTLGQGPEFLTYFQNEAQLEKSRLLSDRFSAERPKGSFSTLEIQRTEQGDSAMYLCASSSKGQGYEQYFGPGTRLTVT.

The chain has TRBV5-1 and TRBJ2-1, with a possible D match to TRBD1 (6 bases). The CDR3 has 19 residues. Germline CDR1 and CDR2: SGHRS and YFSETQ. The germline V and J ends were trimmed by 0 bases and 4 bases, with 23 bases remaining between them. The chain's CDR3 is CASSLAEYEQGSPYNEQFF. In nucleotides, the CDR3 is TGCGCCAGCAGCTTGGCGGAATACGAGCAGGGGAGCCCTTACAATGAGCAGTTCTTC.

V and J are TRBV7-2 and TRBJ1-4, with 8 bases lining up with TRBD1. V shed 6 bases and J 10 bases; nucleotides not matched to a gene: 13. This CDR3 region has 15 residues. The germline gives CDR1 SGHTA, CDR2 FQGNSA. For the CDR3, the DNA is TGTGCCAGCAGTTTCCAGGGGGCGCAAAGGAGAAAACTGTTTTTT. It translates to CASSFQGAQRRKLFF. Full variable domain (remainder filled in from reference TRBV7-2 and TRBJ1-4): GAGVSQSPSNKVTEKGKDVELRCDPISGHTALYWYRQSLGQGLEFLIYFQGNSAPDKSGLPSDRFSAERTGGSVSTLTIQRTQQEDSAVYLCASSFQGAQRRKLFFGSGTQLSVL.

The V and J genes are TRBV27 and TRBJ1-6; perhaps TRBD1 as D (6 bases). Trimming pared 2 bases from V and 7 bases from J, leaving 12 bases between. Germline CDR1 and CDR2: MNHEY and SMNVEV (reference sequence). The CDR3 is 15 residues long. In DNA form, the CDR3 reads TGTGCCAGCAGTTTAGAGGGACAAGGAAATTCACCCCTCCACTTT. This gives the protein CASSLEGQGNSPLHF.

The chain couples TRBV14 to TRBJ2-1, with 13 bases matching TRBD2. Germline V lookup: CDR1 SGHDN, CDR2 FVKESK. The junction had 7 bases not matched to a gene; V was cut back by 4 bases and J by 1 base. The CDR3 is 18 residues long. The CDR3 nucleotides are TGTGCCAGCAGCCCTTGGACTAGCGGGGGATATTCCTACAATGAGCAGTTCTTC. This encodes CASSPWTSGGYSYNEQFF.

The chain links TRBV19 to TRBJ1-1; D is undetermined. There are 14 residues in the CDR3. Trimming pared 2 bases from V and 1 base from J, leaving 8 bases between. Per germline, CDR1 LNHDA and CDR2 SQIVND (reference sequence). CDR3 nucleotides: TGTGCCAGTAGTATAAATCGAGGGAACACTGAAGCTTTCTTT. This encodes CASSINRGNTEAFF.

This clone has only a few counts. The chain has TRBV12-5 and TRBJ2-1; TRBD2 matches at 10 bases. Germline V gene sequence: CDR1 LGHNT, CDR2 FRNRAP. The ends lost 1 base at V and 4 bases at J; junction bases unmatched: 7. This CDR3 is built from 17 residues. As DNA, the CDR3 is TGTGCTAGTGGTTTGGGGGCTAGCGGGGGACTGTACAATGAGCAGTTCTTC. Its translation: CASGLGASGGLYNEQFF.

The rearrangement links TRBV7-2 to TRBJ1-2; D remains unclear. The V gene lost 5 bases and the J gene lost 2 bases, with 9 bases spanning the gap. There are 13 residues in the CDR3. Germline V CDR1 and CDR2: SGHTA, FQGNSA. CDR3 amino acids: CASSPRKNYGYTF. DNA for the CDR3: TGTGCCAGCAGCCCGCGGAAAAACTATGGCTACACCTTC.

The chain combines TRBV7-9 with TRBJ2-1, with TRBD1 identical over 12 bases. CDR1 SEHNR and CDR2 FQNEAQ come from the germline V gene (reference sequence). This CDR3 has 15 amino acids. The trim removed 5 bases at V and 7 bases at J, leaving 6 bases unmatched. CDR3 protein: CASSHRDRGPNEQFF. CDR3 coding DNA: TGTGCCAGCAGCCACCGGGACAGGGGGCCAAATGAGCAGTTCTTC.

The chain employs TRBV5-5 and TRBJ2-7; 7 bases are shared with TRBD2. Trimming removed 0 bases from V and 2 bases from J; junction bases left unmatched: 8. Germline CDR1 is SGHKS and CDR2 is YYEKEE (reference sequence). This CDR3 region has 16 residues. DNA of the CDR3: TGTGCCAGCAGCTTGGGGGCCGGGGGGACTGCCTACGAGCAGTACTTC. Residues: CASSLGAGGTAYEQYF.